The rows below give T cell receptor beta chains drawn from one sample of a study of T cells in Graves' hyperthyroidism and ophthalmopathy. TCRdb re-analysed the multiplex PCR reads in MiXCR, keeping a single row per CDR3 protein. This table has a few hundred thousand distinct CDR3 sequences, about 43% appearing once. Sequencing was done on a sample of peripheral blood or thyroid tissue (not recorded which). These receptors were taken from a young woman with Graves' hyperthyroidism. The CDR3 runs from the conserved cysteine through the conserved F or W. A D gene is named only where the DNA matches it firmly. Clone size is not always given. Where it is, it says once, few, many or a class for expanded clones.

TRBJ2-7 . . TRBV10-3 TGTGCCATCAGTGCGGGTGGGTACGAGCAGTACTTC CAISAGGYEQYF
TRBJ2-6 . . TRBV7-6 TGTGCCAGCAGCCAGCTGACCATGCGACCGCCGGCTGGGGCCAACGTCCTGACTTTC CASSQLTMRPPAGANVLTF
TRBJ1-4 . . TRBV15 TGTGCCACCAGCAGAGTTCTAGCGGGAGAAAAACTGTTTTTT CATSRVLAGEKLFF
TRBJ2-7 . . TRBV10-3 TGTGCCATCAGTGAGGGGCTGAGGGGTCAAGCCTACGAGCAGTACTTC CAISEGLRGQAYEQYF
TRBJ2-2 . . TRBV24-1 TGTGCCACCAGTGATGGGCCAGGGGAGACCGGGGAGCTGTTTTTT CATSDGPGETGELFF
TRBJ2-5 . . TRBV5-1 TGCGCCAGCTCAAACCAGGGGTACGAGACCCAGTACTTC CASSNQGYETQYF
TRBJ1-2 . . TRBV5-6 TGTGCCAGCAGCTTGGCCGGGACGGATGGCTACACCTTC CASSLAGTDGYTF
TRBJ1-4 . . TRBV20-1 TGCAGTGCTAGTCACAGCCGAAATGAAAAACTGTTTTTT CSASHSRNEKLFF
TRBJ1-4 . few TRBV12-3/TRBV12-4 TGTGCCAGCAGTTTTACACAGGTGGGAAAACTGTTTTTT CASSFTQVGKLFF
TRBJ1-2 . . TRBV20-1 TGCAGTGCTCATGGACAGATAAACTATGGCTACACCTTC CSAHGQINYGYTF
TRBJ2-7 TRBD2 once TRBV6-6 TGTGCCAGCAGTTCCCTAGCGGGAGCGGGGGAGCAGTACTTC CASSSLAGAGEQYF
TRBJ2-7 . . TRBV29-1 TGCAGCGTGATGAGGGGAGTCGGGGCTTCCTACGAGCAGTACTTC CSVMRGVGASYEQYF
TRBJ1-2 TRBD1 many TRBV7-2 TGTGCCAGAAGCAGGGGGGTCCTATATGGCTACACCTTC CARSRGVLYGYTF
TRBJ2-5 . many TRBV15 TGTGCCACCAGCAGAGATAGTCGGTTCCAAGAGACCCAGTACTTC CATSRDSRFQETQYF
TRBJ1-6 . . TRBV5-1 TGCGCCAGCAGCTCGAAAAGAAGAGGAGGATCCTATAATTCACCCCTCCACTTT CASSSKRRGGSYNSPLHF
TRBJ1-4 . . TRBV7-2 TGTGCCAGCAGCTCAAGCGGTGGGACTAATGAAAAACTGTTTTTT CASSSSGGTNEKLFF
TRBJ1-5 . . TRBV6-5 TGTGCCAGCACCACAGGGTGGGCTAGCAATCAGCCCCAGCATTTT CASTTGWASNQPQHF
TRBJ2-5 . . TRBV7-2 TGTGCCAGCAGCTCACCCGGGGGGACCCAGTACTTC CASSSPGGTQYF